This T cell receptor (beta chain) was captured in a study of metastatic and nonmetastatic thyroid tumors. Study overall: Where malignant and benign thyroid patients were concerned, repertoires were compared across blood and tumor or nodule tissue.

Study-wide results and limits: Malignant tumors reportedly showed significantly higher TCR beta diversity than benign nodules in both blood and tumor.

Authors' data handling: Across clinicopathological groups, CDR3 differences served as the basis for building a distant-metastasis classifier for papillary thyroid cancer. MiXCR was used by TCRdb to re-call the PCR reads. What appears here as the V and J calls and clone size reflects TCRdb's work, not the paper's. Counted here are 43,000 or so clones, around 4% occurring once; the ten biggest clones make up approximately 9.5%. The entire patient cohort was treatment-naive prior to thyroid surgery. Many counts were recorded for this clone. Its antigen is undetermined. A much larger clone lies a single base off, so this may be a read error. The CDR3 is 20 amino acids. Trimming removed 6 bases from V and 2 bases from J, with 28 bases in between. Germline CDR1 reads LNHDA; CDR2 reads SQIVND (reference sequence).

The receptor was derived from a female donor with papillary thyroid cancer or a benign thyroid nodule (not recorded which). Some clones in this sample may be carry-over from other donors' samples. Material for sequencing was blood. This rearrangement joins TRBV19 to TRBJ2-2; D may be TRBD1 (5 bases). CDR3 sequence: CASRTTYDQGETYNTGELFF. The CDR3 region has the DNA TGTGCCAGTAGGACGACGTATGACCAAGGGGAAACTTACAACACCGGGGAGCTGTTTTTT. The whole variable domain, filled in from reference TRBV19 and TRBJ2-2, reads DGGITQSPKYLFRKEGQNVTLSCEQNLNHDAMYWYRQDPGQGLRLIYYSQIVNDFQKGDIAEGYSVSREKKESFPLTVTSAQKNPTAFYLCASRTTYDQGETYNTGELFFGEGSRLTVL.